A single T cell receptor beta chain is shown here with its context. Generated by immunoSEQ multiplex PCR, the TCRdb table keeps only in-frame clones and is missing some. The sample consists of 50,000 to 60,000 clones, about nine tenths of them appearing once. V was clipped by 3 bases and J by 5 bases, with 28 bases between them. Germline values: CDR1 ENHRY, CDR2 SYGVKD. This CDR3 has 19 residues. This sample is part of a study of technical replicates of blood from several donors. This chain connects TRBV10-3 to TRBJ2-5; tentative D call: TRBD1 (5 bases). Sequenced input: PBMCs. This TCR derives from a human donor in good health. Some clones in this sample may be carry-over from other donors' samples. CDR3 loop: CAISDSTSGLRGLRETQYF. CDR3 coding DNA: TGTGCCATCAGTGACTCTACGAGTGGCCTTAGGGGCTTGCGTGAGACCCAGTACTTC.